Listed here is a single T cell receptor (beta chain). Its antigen is not known. This sample was taken from a study of shared clonotypes between healthy human individuals. CD45RO negativity and positive selection for CCR7 defined naive CD8 cells, a population that excluded terminally differentiated effector memory CD45RA+ cells. This CDR3 is 16 amino acids long. Study-wide points: Four donors held around 5% of naive CD4 clonotypes in common.

Repertoires were generated with immunoSEQ multiplex PCR, while TCRdb's copy carries only in-frame clones and drops some. The data contain just over 2,000,000 clones, approximately 95% of them singletons. This clonotype was sampled from a man in his late teens or twenties in good health. The chain carries TRBV12-2 and TRBJ2-7; no DNA check was done on the table's D call, TRBD1. TRBV12-2 represents a pseudogene. Sequencing input: naive CD8+ T cells sorted from blood. CDR3 nucleotides: TGTGCAAGTCGCTGGGGACAGAGGGTTGGATCCTACGAGCAGTACTTC. Translated, it gives CASRWGQRVGSYEQYF.